The clone carrying this T cell receptor beta chain came up a few times. Its antigen is undetermined. The CDR3 covers 15 residues. Germline V gives CDR1 MGHRA, CDR2 YSYEKL. V lost 4 bases, J lost 8 bases, and 17 bases lay in between. A 1 in 200,000 to 1 in 1 million T cell depth was the sequencing target. The table came from immunoSEQ multiplex PCR; TCRdb's copy has only in-frame clones and leaves some out. Found here are approximately 330,000 clones, approximately 80% of them singletons; the top ten hold roughly 7%. The sample originates from a study of cytotoxic CD8 clonotypes in ibrutinib-treated CLL. Study-wide findings and caveats: Public clonotypes occurred uncommonly; on treatment, they contracted or remained stable. At progression, clonality fell back toward baseline after rising at ibrutinib response. Sustained-remission and progressing patients had unequal sampling times.

This TCR was sampled from a human donor with chronic lymphocytic leukemia. Specimen: PBMCs, collected before ibrutinib treatment. The chain couples TRBV4-1 to TRBJ1-4; TRBD1 might be the D (6 bases). CDR3 amino acids: CASSLRTGAWEKLFF. The CDR3 nucleotides are TGCGCCAGCAGCCTACGTACGGGGGCCTGGGAAAAACTGTTTTTT.